This T cell receptor (beta chain) was identified in a study of T cell changes during pregnancy in multiple sclerosis. Libraries were prepared by immunoSEQ multiplex PCR; TCRdb keeps only in-frame clonotypes and omits some of them. The data hold some 80,000 clones, with 94% observed a single time. Unmatched junction bases numbered 9, after V lost 4 bases and J lost 4 bases. CDR1 is KGHSH and CDR2 is LQKENI in the germline V gene. CDR3 length equals 15 residues. The chain recombines TRBV18 with TRBJ1-2; 7 bases are a match to TRBD1. This clonotype was obtained from a female donor with multiple sclerosis, enrolled in a pregnancy study. Source: CD4+ T cells from peripheral blood mononuclear cells, taken after pregnancy. The CDR3, as DNA: TGTGCCAGCTCACTACAGGGACAGCGCAGCTATGGCTACACCTTC. As protein: CASSLQGQRSYGYTF.